The 15 T cell receptor beta chains below all came from one sample that was sequenced in a study of blood T cells in healthy people across ages. The second PCR ran about 6 to 11 cycles with a sample-barcoded 5' primer and J-beta primers. TCRdb fed the 5' RACE reads into MiXCR, producing one record per CDR3 protein. The sample shows more than 600,000 distinct CDR3 sequences, approximately 25% of them seen only once. The sample was also reused in another study, on T cells of mothers and their children.

The sequenced sample was blood. The receptor source for this set is a boy younger than 18 in good health.

The gene calls are TRBV14 and TRBJ2-6, with D perhaps matching TRBD1 (6 bases). The V gene lost 1 base and the J gene lost 6 bases, with 10 bases spanning the gap. The CDR3 length is 15 residues. The germline V gene encodes CDR1 SGHDN and CDR2 FVKESK. The CDR3, as DNA: TGTGCCAGCAGCCAAGGGCTGGGGGCGGCCAACGTCCTGACTTTC. Residues: CASSQGLGAANVLTF.

A few counts support this clonotype. The chain links TRBV15 to TRBJ2-3, with TRBD1 as a possible D gene (5 bases). Trimming removed 1 base from V and 6 bases from J, with 11 bases in between. Germline loops: CDR1 LNHNV, CDR2 YYDKDF (reference sequence). There are 14 residues in the CDR3. CDR3 loop: CATSRARSGDTQYF. The CDR3 region has the DNA TGTGCCACCAGCAGAGCCCGGTCAGGGGATACGCAGTATTTT.

This chain joins TRBV7-9 and TRBJ2-5; D gene unclear. Gene TRBJ2-1 matches the end of the DNA better, so the J call may be wrong. The germline V gene encodes CDR1 SEHNR and CDR2 FQNEAQ (reference sequence). This CDR3 region has 11 residues. CDR3: CASSPQNEQFF. CDR3 bases: TGTGCCAGCAGCCCTCAAAATGAGCAGTTCTTC.

On this clonotype: Sequence at one end of the junction differs from germline and may be a read error. This chain joins TRBV20-1 and TRBJ2-1; 12 bases fit TRBD2. The germline CDR1 and CDR2 sequences are DFQATT and SNEGSKA (reference sequence). The CDR3 is made up of 22 amino acids. This CDR3 is CSAPNRLNSRGTSGRSYHEQFF. The CDR3 nucleotides read TGCAGTGCTCCAAACCGCCTTAACAGTCGAGGCACTAGCGGGAGGTCCTACCATGAGCAGTTCTTC.

This clonotype was counted only a few times. This chain uses TRBV10-1 with TRBJ1-3; D gene uncertain. Per germline, CDR1 WNHNN and CDR2 SYGVQD (reference sequence). V was shortened by 4 bases and J by 8 bases, with 12 bases between the two germline ends. The CDR3 extends over 13 amino acids. The DNA of the CDR3 is TGCGCCAGCAGTGCGAGCCCCGGCGACACCATATATTTT. It is translated as CASSASPGDTIYF.

This sequence joins TRBV6-2 or TRBV6-3 and TRBJ1-1; TRBD1 is a possible D gene (5 bases). This CDR3 is built from 15 residues. Germline V gene sequence: CDR1 MNHEY, CDR2 SVGEGT. The ends were cut back, 5 bases at V and 2 bases at J, with 15 bases in the middle. The CDR3 DNA is TGTGCCAGCAGTACACCGGGACCTTTAAACACTGAAGCTTTCTTT. It yields the protein CASSTPGPLNTEAFF.

This clonotype showed up just a few times. The chain carries TRBV29-1 and TRBJ2-5; 16 bases are a match to TRBD2. The better agreement between TRBJ2-7 and the DNA end casts doubt on the J call. The CDR3 has 13 amino acids. CDR1 is SQVTM and CDR2 is ANQGSEA in the germline V gene. The CDR3 protein is CSAGTSGRDEQYF. The CDR3 nucleotides are TGCAGCGCGGGGACTAGCGGGAGGGACGAGCAGTACTTC.

A note on this clonotype: This clone may be a read error of a much larger clone one base away. This sequence joins TRBV10-3 and TRBJ2-5; 8 bases match TRBD2. The tail of the sequence fits TRBJ2-1 better, so the J call may be wrong. CDR3 length: 16 amino acids. Germline V lookup: CDR1 ENHRY, CDR2 SYGVKD. The DNA for the CDR3 is TGTGCCATCAGTGAGTATTTGAGTAGCGGGGACAATGAGCAGTTCTTC. This sequence encodes CAISEYLSSGDNEQFF.

This clonotype was detected a few times. The chain is built from TRBV4-1 and TRBJ2-1, with unresolved D. This CDR3 is 16 amino acids long. Germline V gene sequence: CDR1 MGHRA, CDR2 YSYEKL. V was pared by 3 bases and J by 4 bases, with 16 bases between. The CDR3 region is CASSQYLQVRYNEQFF. DNA for the CDR3: TGCGCCAGCAGCCAGTACCTCCAGGTTAGGTACAATGAGCAGTTCTTC.

This clonotype was detected ten times or more. This chain connects TRBV11-2 to TRBJ2-5; the match to TRBD2 covers 11 bases. The J call may be in error: the DNA end matches TRBJ2-1 better. CDR1 SGHAT and CDR2 FQNNGV come from the germline V gene. The CDR3 spans 14 residues. The CDR3 region has the DNA TGTGCCAGAAGAGGGACTAGCGGTATCCATGAGCAGTTCTTC. The encoded protein is CARRGTSGIHEQFF.

This clonotype was observed a few times. The chain combines TRBV29-1 with TRBJ2-1; 7 positions agree with TRBD1. The CDR3 spans 15 residues. CDR1 and CDR2 (germline): SQVTM, ANQGSEA. The V segment lost 8 bases and the J segment 0 bases; nucleotides outside the gene matches: 10. Here the CDR3 DNA reads TGCAGCACCTCTCCCAGGGGGAGCTCCTACAATGAGCAGTTCTTC. Translated: CSTSPRGSSYNEQFF.

The chain employs TRBV7-6 and TRBJ1-6; a possible D gene is TRBD1 (5 bases). The length of the CDR3 is 12 residues. The V gene lost 11 bases and the J gene lost 7 bases, with 12 bases spanning the gap. CDR1 is SGHVS, CDR2 FNYEAQ, per germline. DNA of the CDR3: TGTGCCTCCGGGACCTCCAATTCACCCCTCCACTTT. The encoded protein is CASGTSNSPLHF. Supplemented by reference TRBV7-6 and TRBJ1-6, the full variable domain reads GAGVSQSPRYKVTKRGQDVALRCDPISGHVSLYWYRQALGQGPEFLTYFNYEAQQDKSGLPNDRFSAERPEGSISTLTIQRTEQRDSAMYRCASGTSNSPLHFGNGTRLTVT.

The V and J genes are TRBV28 and TRBJ1-5, with no clear D. The length of the CDR3 is 14 residues. Germline values: CDR1 MDHEN, CDR2 SYDVKM. Trimming shortened V by 4 bases and J by 0 bases, and 7 bases separated the two germline ends. CDR3 amino acids: CASSSPYSNQPQHF. CDR3 DNA: TGTGCCAGCAGTTCCCCGTATAGCAATCAGCCCCAGCATTTT.

This clonotype has more than one count but fewer than ten. The rearrangement uses TRBV7-2 and TRBJ2-2, with D perhaps being TRBD1 or TRBD2 (5 bases each). Germline CDR1 and CDR2: SGHTA and FQGNSA. The V end was cut by 3 bases, the J end by 4 bases, with 12 bases between. The CDR3 runs 15 residues. DNA of the CDR3: TGTGCCAGCAGCTTGGACTGGGGGAGCACCGGGGAGCTGTTTTTT. Encoded protein: CASSLDWGSTGELFF.

J is TRBJ2-7 and V is TRBV18, with a tentative D call TRBD2 (5 bases). This CDR3 has 12 amino acids. Germline V CDR1 and CDR2: KGHSH, LQKENI. The germline V and J ends were trimmed by 3 bases and 6 bases, with 9 bases remaining between them. CDR3 residues: CASSPGESEQYF. The CDR3 nucleotides read TGTGCCAGCTCACCCGGGGAGAGCGAGCAGTACTTC.